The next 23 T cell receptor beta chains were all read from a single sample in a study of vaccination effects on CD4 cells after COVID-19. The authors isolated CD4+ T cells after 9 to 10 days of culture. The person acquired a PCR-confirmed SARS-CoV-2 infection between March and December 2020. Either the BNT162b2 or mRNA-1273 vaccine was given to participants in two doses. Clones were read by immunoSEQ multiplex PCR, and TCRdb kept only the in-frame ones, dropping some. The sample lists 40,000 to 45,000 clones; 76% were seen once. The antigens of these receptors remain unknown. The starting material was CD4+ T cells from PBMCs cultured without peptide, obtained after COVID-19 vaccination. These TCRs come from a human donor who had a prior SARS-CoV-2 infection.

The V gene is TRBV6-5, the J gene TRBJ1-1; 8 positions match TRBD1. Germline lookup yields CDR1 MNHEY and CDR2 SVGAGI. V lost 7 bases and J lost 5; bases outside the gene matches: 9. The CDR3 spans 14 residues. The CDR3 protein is CASKRQGLGTEAFF. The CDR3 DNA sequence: TGTGCCAGCAAAAGACAGGGGCTGGGGACTGAAGCTTTCTTT.

CDR3 sequence: CASSPQGGWEETQYF. CDR3 DNA: TGTGCCAGCAGCCCTCAGGGGGGATGGGAAGAGACCCAGTACTTC. This sequence joins TRBV7-3 and TRBJ2-5, with D possibly matching TRBD1 (7 bases). CDR3 size: 15 residues. The V gene lost 5 bases and the J gene lost 3 bases, with 16 bases spanning the gap. Germline V gene lookup returns CDR1 SGHTA and CDR2 FQGTGA.

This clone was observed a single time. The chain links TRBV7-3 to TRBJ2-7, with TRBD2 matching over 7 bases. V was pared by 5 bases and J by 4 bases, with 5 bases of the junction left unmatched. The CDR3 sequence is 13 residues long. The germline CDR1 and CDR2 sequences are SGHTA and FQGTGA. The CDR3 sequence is CASSRGGSYEQYF. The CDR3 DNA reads TGTGCCAGCAGCCGCGGGGGTTCGTACGAGCAGTACTTC.

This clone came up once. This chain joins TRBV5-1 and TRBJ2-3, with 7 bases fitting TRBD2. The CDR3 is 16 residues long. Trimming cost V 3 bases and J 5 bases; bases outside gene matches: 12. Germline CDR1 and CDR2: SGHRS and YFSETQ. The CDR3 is CASSSGRWGGEDTQYF. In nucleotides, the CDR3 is TGCGCCAGCAGCTCCGGGAGGTGGGGGGGAGAAGATACGCAGTATTTT.

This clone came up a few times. The CDR3 is CASSLGLLGDDTQYF. For the CDR3, the DNA is TGCGCCAGCAGCCTGGGACTCTTGGGGGATGATACGCAGTATTTT. The chain joins TRBV5-1 to TRBJ2-3; possible D gene TRBD2, 6 bases. Germline values: CDR1 SGHRS, CDR2 YFSETQ. Trimming removed 4 bases from V and 6 bases from J, with 18 bases in between. The CDR3 has 15 residues.

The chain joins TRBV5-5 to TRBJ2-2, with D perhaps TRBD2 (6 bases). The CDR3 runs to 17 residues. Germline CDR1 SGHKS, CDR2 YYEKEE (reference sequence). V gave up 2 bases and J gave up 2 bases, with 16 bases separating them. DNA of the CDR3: TGTGCCAGCAGCTTTCGTCGGGGGTTATCCAACACCGGGGAGCTGTTTTTT. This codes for CASSFRRGLSNTGELFF. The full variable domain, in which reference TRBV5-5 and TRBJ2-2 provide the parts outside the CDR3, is DAGVTQSPTHLIKTRGQQVTLRCSPISGHKSVSWYQQVLGQGPQFIFQYYEKEERGRGNFPDRFSARQFPNYSSELNVNALLLGDSALYLCASSFRRGLSNTGELFFGEGSRLTVL.

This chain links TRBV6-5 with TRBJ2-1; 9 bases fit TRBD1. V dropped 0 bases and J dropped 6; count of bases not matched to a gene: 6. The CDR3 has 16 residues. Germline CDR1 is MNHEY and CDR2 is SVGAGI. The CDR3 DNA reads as TGTGCCAGCAGTTACTCGGTGACAGGGGGGCGCAATGAGCAGTTCTTC. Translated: CASSYSVTGGRNEQFF.

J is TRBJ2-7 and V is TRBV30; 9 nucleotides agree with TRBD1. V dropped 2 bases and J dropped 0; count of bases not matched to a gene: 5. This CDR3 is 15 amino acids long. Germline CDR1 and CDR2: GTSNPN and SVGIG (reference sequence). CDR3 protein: CAWSKQGALSYEQYF. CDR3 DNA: TGTGCCTGGAGTAAACAGGGGGCCCTCTCCTACGAGCAGTACTTC.

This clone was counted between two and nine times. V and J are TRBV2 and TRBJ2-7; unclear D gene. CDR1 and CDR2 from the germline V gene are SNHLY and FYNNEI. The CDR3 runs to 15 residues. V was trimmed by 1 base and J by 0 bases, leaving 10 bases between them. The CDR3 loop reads CASSEDKASSYEQYF. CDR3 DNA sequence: TGTGCCAGCAGTGAAGATAAGGCGAGCTCCTACGAGCAGTACTTC.

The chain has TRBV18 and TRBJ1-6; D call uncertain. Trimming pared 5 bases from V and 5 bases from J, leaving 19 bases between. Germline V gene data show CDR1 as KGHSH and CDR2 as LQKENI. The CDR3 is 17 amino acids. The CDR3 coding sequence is TGTGCCAGCTCAGAGACCGGGATTAACGCTAATAATTCACCCCTCCACTTT. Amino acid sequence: CASSETGINANNSPLHF.

CDR3 nucleotides: TGCGCCAGCAGAACCGGGACTGGTGGAAACACCATATATTTT. It translates to CASRTGTGGNTIYF. The chain carries TRBV5-1 and TRBJ1-3; D may be TRBD1 (5 bases). The CDR3 sequence is 14 residues long. V shed 5 bases and J shed 3 bases, with 12 bases lying between them. CDR1 is SGHRS and CDR2 is YFSETQ in the germline V gene.

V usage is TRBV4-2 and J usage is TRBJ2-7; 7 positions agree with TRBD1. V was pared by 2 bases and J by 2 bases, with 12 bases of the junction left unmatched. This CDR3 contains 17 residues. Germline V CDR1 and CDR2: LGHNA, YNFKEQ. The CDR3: CASSQSHRGSTPYEQYF. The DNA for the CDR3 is TGTGCCAGCAGCCAATCCCACAGGGGTTCCACCCCCTACGAGCAGTACTTC.

This CDR3 is CASSSLNYEQYF. The CDR3 DNA is TGTGCCAGCAGTTCATTAAACTACGAGCAGTACTTC. V and J are TRBV6-2 or TRBV6-3 and TRBJ2-7; D remains unclear. The CDR3 loop spans 12 amino acids. Trimming removed 4 bases from V and 3 bases from J, with 7 bases in between. Germline V gives CDR1 MNHEY, CDR2 SVGEGT.

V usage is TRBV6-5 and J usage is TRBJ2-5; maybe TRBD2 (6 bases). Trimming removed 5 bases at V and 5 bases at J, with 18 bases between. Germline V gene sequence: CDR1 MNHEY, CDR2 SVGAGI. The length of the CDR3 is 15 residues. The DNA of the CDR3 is TGTGCCAGCAGTCCGGGGGTTGGCGTGACGGAGACCCAGTACTTC. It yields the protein CASSPGVGVTETQYF.

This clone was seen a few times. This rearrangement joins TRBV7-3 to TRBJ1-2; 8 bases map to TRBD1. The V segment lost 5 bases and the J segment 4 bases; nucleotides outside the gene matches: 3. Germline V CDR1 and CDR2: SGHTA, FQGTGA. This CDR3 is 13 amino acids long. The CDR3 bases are TGTGCCAGCAGCCCGGACAGGGTCTATGGCTACACCTTC. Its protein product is CASSPDRVYGYTF. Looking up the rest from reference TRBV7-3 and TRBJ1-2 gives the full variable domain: GAGVSQTPSNKVTEKGKYVELRCDPISGHTALYWYRQSLGQGPEFLIYFQGTGAADDSGLPNDRFFAVRPEGSVSTLKIQRTERGDSAVYLCASSPDRVYGYTFGSGTRLTVV.

DNA for the CDR3: TGTGCCAGCAGCTTGGATCTGGGAGCGACTAACTATGGCTACACCTTC. As protein: CASSLDLGATNYGYTF. The chain combines TRBV5-5 with TRBJ1-2; D gene ambiguous. CDR1 and CDR2 from the germline V gene are SGHKS and YYEKEE (reference sequence). The CDR3 covers 16 residues. V lost 0 bases, J lost 0 bases, and 12 bases lay in between.

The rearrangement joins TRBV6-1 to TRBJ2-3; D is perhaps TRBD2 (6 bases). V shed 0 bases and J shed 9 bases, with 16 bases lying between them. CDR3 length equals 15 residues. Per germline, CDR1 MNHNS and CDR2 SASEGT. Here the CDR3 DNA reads TGTGCCAGCAGTGAAGCGAGGGGTAGGGGAGGAACGCAGTATTTT. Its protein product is CASSEARGRGGTQYF.

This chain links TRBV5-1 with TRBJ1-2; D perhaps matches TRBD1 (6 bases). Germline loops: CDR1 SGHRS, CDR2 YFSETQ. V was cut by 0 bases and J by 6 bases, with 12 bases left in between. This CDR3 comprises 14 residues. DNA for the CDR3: TGCGCCAGCAGCTTGGATACAGGGTTTAATGGCTACACCTTC. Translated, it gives CASSLDTGFNGYTF. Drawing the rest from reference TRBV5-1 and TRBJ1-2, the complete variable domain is KAGVTQTPRYLIKTRGQQVTLSCSPISGHRSVSWYQQTPGQGLQFLFEYFSETQRNKGNFPGRFSGRQFSNSRSEMNVSTLELGDSALYLCASSLDTGFNGYTFGSGTRLTVV.

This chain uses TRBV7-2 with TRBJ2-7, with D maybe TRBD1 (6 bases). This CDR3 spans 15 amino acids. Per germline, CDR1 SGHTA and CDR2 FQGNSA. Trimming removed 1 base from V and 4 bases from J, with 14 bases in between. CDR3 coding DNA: TGTGCCAGCAGCTTAGAGTCTACAGGGAATTACGAGCAGTACTTC. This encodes CASSLESTGNYEQYF.

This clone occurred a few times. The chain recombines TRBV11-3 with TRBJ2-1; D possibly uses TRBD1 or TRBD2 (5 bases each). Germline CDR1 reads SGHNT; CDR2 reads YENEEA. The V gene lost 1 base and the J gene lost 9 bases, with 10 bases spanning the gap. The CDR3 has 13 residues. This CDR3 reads CASSLVGTVEQFF. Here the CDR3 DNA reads TGTGCCAGCAGCTTAGTCGGGACCGTTGAGCAGTTCTTC.

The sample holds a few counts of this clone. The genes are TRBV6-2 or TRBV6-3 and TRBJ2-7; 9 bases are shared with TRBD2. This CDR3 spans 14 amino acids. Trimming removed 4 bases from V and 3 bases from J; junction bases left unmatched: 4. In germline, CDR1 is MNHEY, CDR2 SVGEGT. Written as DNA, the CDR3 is TGTGCCAGCAGTTTCGTAGCGGGGGACTACGAGCAGTACTTC. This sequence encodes CASSFVAGDYEQYF.

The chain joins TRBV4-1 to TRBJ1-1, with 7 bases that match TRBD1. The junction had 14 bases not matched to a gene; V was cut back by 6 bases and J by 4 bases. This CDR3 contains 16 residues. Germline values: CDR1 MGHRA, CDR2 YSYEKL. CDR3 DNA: TGCGCCAGCAGTCGACCCCGAGGGGGCTCAGGCACTGAAGCTTTCTTT. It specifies CASSRPRGGSGTEAFF.

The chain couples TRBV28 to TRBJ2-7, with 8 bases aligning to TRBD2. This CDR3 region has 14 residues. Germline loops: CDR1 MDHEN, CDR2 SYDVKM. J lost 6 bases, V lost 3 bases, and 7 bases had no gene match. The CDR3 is CASSLWAGGSEQYF. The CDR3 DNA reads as TGTGCCAGCAGTTTGTGGGCGGGAGGCAGCGAGCAGTACTTC. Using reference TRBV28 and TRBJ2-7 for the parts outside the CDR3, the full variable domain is DVKVTQSSRYLVKRTGEKVFLECVQDMDHENMFWYRQDPGLGLRLIYFSYDVKMKEKGDIPEGYSVSREKKERFSLILESASTNQTSMYLCASSLWAGGSEQYFGPGTRLTVT.